The 25 T cell receptor beta chains below all came from one sample that was sequenced in a study of cytomegalovirus exposure and HLA in healthy donors. A multiplex PCR was run with 60 Vbeta primers and 13 Jbeta primers. Libraries were prepared by immunoSEQ multiplex PCR; TCRdb keeps only in-frame clonotypes and omits some of them. Of about 55,000 clones listed, approximately 80% are singletons. Sequencing was done on a sample of PBMCs. These receptors all stem from a female donor in good health and CMV-seronegative.

The chain uses TRBV19 and TRBJ1-6; 10 nucleotides line up with TRBD1. The J segment lost 8 bases and the V segment lost 8 bases, leaving 3 bases of the junction unmatched. The CDR3 spans 13 residues. The V gene's germline CDR1 is LNHDA and CDR2 SQIVND (reference sequence). The CDR3 loop reads CASLGQGYSPLHF. CDR3 sequence (DNA): TGTGCCAGTTTGGGACAGGGGTATTCACCCCTCCACTTT.

In the case of this clone: Other DNA variants within this sample encode the same CDR3. This chain connects TRBV29-1 to TRBJ1-2, with D possibly matching TRBD1 (5 bases). Trimming left V 4 bases short and J 7 bases short, with 13 bases between. The germline V gene encodes CDR1 SQVTM and CDR2 ANQGSEA. The CDR3 extends over 12 amino acids. The CDR3 protein is CSVVLGEGGYTF. The CDR3 DNA reads as TGCAGCGTTGTTTTGGGGGAGGGTGGCTACACCTTC.

The chain employs TRBV5-1 and TRBJ2-3; 9 bases match TRBD1. The CDR3 is 16 residues long. V shed 2 bases and J 4 bases; nucleotides not matched to a gene: 8. From germline, CDR1 is SGHRS and CDR2 YFSETQ. CDR3 DNA sequence: TGCGCCAGCAGCTTCGACGGGACAGGGTCGGCAGATACGCAGTATTTT. It codes for CASSFDGTGSADTQYF. The complete variable domain, with remaining parts taken from reference TRBV5-1 and TRBJ2-3, reads KAGVTQTPRYLIKTRGQQVTLSCSPISGHRSVSWYQQTPGQGLQFLFEYFSETQRNKGNFPGRFSGRQFSNSRSEMNVSTLELGDSALYLCASSFDGTGSADTQYFGPGTRLTVL.

V gene TRBV5-4 combines with J gene TRBJ2-7, with 7 bases aligning to TRBD1. Per the germline V gene, CDR1 is SGHNT and CDR2 is YYREEE (reference sequence). V was pared by 1 base and J by 0 bases, with 7 bases of the junction left unmatched. This CDR3 is 16 amino acids long. In DNA, the CDR3 is TGTGCCAGCAGCTTGCCAGGGGCAGGGGGCTCCTACGAGCAGTACTTC. It encodes CASSLPGAGGSYEQYF.

Comment on this clone: Distinct nucleotide sequences in the sample also encode this CDR3. The chain recombines TRBV28 with TRBJ2-6; D is undetermined. Germline V gene lookup returns CDR1 MDHEN and CDR2 SYDVKM. The V end lost 6 bases, the J end lost 0 bases, and 12 bases lay between the germline ends. The CDR3 has 16 residues. The CDR3 loop reads CASSRTVFSGANVLTF. The CDR3 DNA sequence: TGTGCCAGCAGCCGTACGGTATTCTCTGGGGCCAACGTCCTGACTTTC.

This clone has just a few counts. The chain links TRBV5-1 to TRBJ1-6, with a possible D match to TRBD1 (5 bases). V lost 0 bases, J lost 5 bases, and 9 bases lay in between. The CDR3 runs to 15 residues. Germline CDR1 SGHRS, CDR2 YFSETQ. CDR3 nucleotide sequence: TGCGCCAGCAGCTTGGCGGAGGGGAATAATTCACCCCTCCACTTT. Translated: CASSLAEGNNSPLHF.

This chain uses TRBV19 with TRBJ1-6; 9 bases align to TRBD1. Germline values: CDR1 LNHDA, CDR2 SQIVND (reference sequence). This CDR3 is built from 18 residues. V trimming: 7 bases; J trimming: 2 bases; junction bases outside the gene matches: 12. CDR3 bases: TGTGCCAGTACGGACAGGGGTGGTCTAGGAACCTATAATTCACCCCTCCACTTT. It yields the protein CASTDRGGLGTYNSPLHF.

The chain is built from TRBV4-1 and TRBJ1-3; 9 bases fit TRBD1. V lost 6 bases, J lost 3 bases, and 3 bases stayed unmatched. CDR1 is MGHRA, CDR2 YSYEKL, per germline. The CDR3 consists of 14 residues. In DNA, the CDR3 is TGCGCCAGCAGGGACAGGGGATTTGGAAACACCATATATTTT. Encoded protein: CASRDRGFGNTIYF.

CDR3 in DNA: TGTGCCAGCAGTTACCAGCGGGCGAACACTGAAGCTTTCTTT. Its protein product is CASSYQRANTEAFF. The chain combines TRBV6-6 with TRBJ1-1; no reliable D call. CDR1 and CDR2 (germline): MNHNY, SVGAGI (reference sequence). CDR3 length: 14 residues. V shed 2 bases and J shed 1 base, with 8 bases lying between them.

In DNA form, the CDR3 reads TGTGCCAGCAGTTATCACGCGACACTCCCTGAGGGCTACACCTTC. Amino acid sequence: CASSYHATLPEGYTF. The chain carries TRBV6-5 and TRBJ1-2; D is ambiguous. The CDR3 has 15 amino acids. V gave up 3 bases and J gave up 8 bases, with 19 bases separating them. Germline values: CDR1 MNHEY, CDR2 SVGAGI.

The chain is built from TRBV7-9 and TRBJ2-5; a possible D gene is TRBD2 (5 bases). Germline CDR1 reads SEHNR; CDR2 reads FQNEAQ (reference sequence). Deletions cut 1 base from V and 3 bases from J, with 6 bases between. The CDR3 has 13 residues. In DNA form, the CDR3 reads TGTGCCAGCAGCTTAGTCGGGAAAGAGACCCAGTACTTC. Amino acid sequence: CASSLVGKETQYF.

CDR3 protein: CASSLISRGEQFF. The CDR3 coding sequence is TGTGCCAGCAGCTTGATCTCGAGAGGTGAGCAGTTCTTC. J is TRBJ2-1 and V is TRBV5-6; D not resolved. V dropped 1 base and J dropped 9 bases, with 11 bases sitting between them. Germline loops: CDR1 SGHDT, CDR2 YYEEEE. This CDR3 has 13 residues.

The genes are TRBV4-2 and TRBJ1-3; D might be TRBD1 (6 bases). V dropped 3 bases and J dropped 2 bases, with 11 bases sitting between them. This CDR3 is built from 15 residues. Germline loops: CDR1 LGHNA, CDR2 YNFKEQ. DNA of the CDR3: TGTGCCAGCAGCCAGAGGACAGAAACTGGAAACACCATATATTTT. Protein sequence: CASSQRTETGNTIYF.

This clone was seen only a few times. The rearrangement links TRBV2 to TRBJ2-1; unclear D gene. V gave up 4 bases and J gave up 10 bases, with 17 bases separating them. The V gene's germline CDR1 is SNHLY and CDR2 FYNNEI. The CDR3 covers 14 residues. The CDR3 loop is CASSVETLSGEQFF. The DNA for the CDR3 is TGTGCCAGCAGTGTCGAGACTCTGTCCGGAGAGCAGTTCTTC.

The chain has TRBV7-9 and TRBJ2-1, with 7 nucleotides matching TRBD1. V was pared by 5 bases and J by 5 bases, with 3 bases of the junction left unmatched. Germline loops: CDR1 SEHNR, CDR2 FQNEAQ (reference sequence). The CDR3 length is 13 residues. CDR3 sequence: CASSPGTDNEQFF. The CDR3 DNA follows: TGTGCCAGCAGCCCCGGGACAGACAATGAGCAGTTCTTC.

V gene TRBV6-5 combines with J gene TRBJ1-1, with 7 positions matching TRBD1. The germline gives CDR1 MNHEY, CDR2 SVGAGI. Losses at the gene ends were 2 bases for V and 3 bases for J; bases not matched to a gene: 6. This CDR3 has 15 amino acids. The DNA of the CDR3 is TGTGCCAGCAGTTACGGGGCCGGGACAGACACTGAAGCTTTCTTT. Translating it yields CASSYGAGTDTEAFF.

The chain is built from TRBV11-3 and TRBJ2-1; TRBD2 matches at 8 bases. The CDR3 spans 14 residues. With 5 bases clipped from V and 12 bases from J, the junction kept 12 bases outside the gene matches. The germline CDR1 and CDR2 sequences are SGHNT and YENEEA. CDR3 sequence: CASSRRAGGGRQFF. The DNA of the CDR3 is TGTGCCAGCAGCCGCCGGGCCGGGGGGGGTAGGCAGTTCTTC.

The gene calls are TRBV19 and TRBJ2-3, with a weak D call TRBD2 (6 bases). CDR1 is LNHDA and CDR2 is SQIVND in the germline V gene (reference sequence). Trimming shortened V by 3 bases and J by 1 base, and 11 bases separated the two germline ends. The CDR3 is 15 amino acids. The CDR3 loop reads CASSIMEGRTDTQYF. CDR3 coding DNA: TGTGCCAGTAGTATTATGGAGGGACGCACAGATACGCAGTATTTT.

The V call is TRBV9, the J call TRBJ2-1; D call uncertain. Per the germline V gene, CDR1 is SGDLS and CDR2 is YYNGEE. The V and J ends lost 3 bases and 5 bases respectively, with 9 bases between them. The length of the CDR3 is 13 residues. CDR3 protein: CASSGAKHNEQFF. In DNA form, the CDR3 reads TGTGCCAGCAGCGGGGCGAAGCACAATGAGCAGTTCTTC.

This rearrangement joins TRBV6-5 to TRBJ2-2; D is perhaps TRBD2 (5 bases). Germline-derived CDR1 and CDR2 are MNHEY and SVGAGI. The length of the CDR3 is 13 residues. The ends were cut back, 5 bases at V and 6 bases at J, with 10 bases in the middle. The CDR3 loop reads CASSPTRAGELFF. CDR3 DNA: TGTGCCAGCAGTCCTACTAGGGCCGGGGAGCTGTTTTTT.

This chain links TRBV11-2 with TRBJ1-6; D remains unclear. The CDR3 consists of 14 residues. CDR1 is SGHAT, CDR2 FQNNGV, per germline. The V end was cut by 0 bases, the J end by 6 bases, with 6 bases between. In DNA, the CDR3 is TGTGCCAGCAGCTTAGAGCGAGTTAATTCACCCCTCCACTTT. Its translation is CASSLERVNSPLHF.

The V call is TRBV29-1, the J call TRBJ1-5, with 9 nucleotides matching TRBD1. The CDR3 totals 15 residues. After removal of 4 bases from V and 6 bases from J, the junction contained 10 bases not matched to a gene. CDR1 is SQVTM and CDR2 is ANQGSEA in the germline V gene. The CDR3 region has the DNA TGCAGCGTTGTCCTGGGACAGGGCGAGGGTCAGCCCCAGCATTTT. It encodes CSVVLGQGEGQPQHF.

This clone occurred a few times. The chain uses TRBV7-2 and TRBJ1-2; D remains ambiguous. The CDR3 consists of 12 residues. The V gene lost 4 bases and the J gene lost 4 bases, with 7 bases spanning the gap. Germline lookup yields CDR1 SGHTA and CDR2 FQGNSA. CDR3: CASSSDTYGYTF. As DNA, the CDR3 is TGTGCCAGCAGCTCCGACACCTATGGCTACACCTTC.

This sequence joins TRBV6-5 and TRBJ1-1; the D gene is possibly TRBD1 (5 bases). Germline V lookup: CDR1 MNHEY, CDR2 SVGAGI. The CDR3 loop spans 14 amino acids. Trimming left V 2 bases short and J 3 bases short, with 10 bases between. CDR3: CASSYQGGDTEAFF. In DNA form, the CDR3 reads TGTGCCAGCAGTTACCAGGGAGGTGACACTGAAGCTTTCTTT.

This clone has a single count. The V and J genes are TRBV28 and TRBJ2-7; 8 nucleotides agree with TRBD1. Germline-derived CDR1 and CDR2 are MDHEN and SYDVKM. The CDR3 contains 15 residues. Trimming at V came to 4 bases and at J to 4 bases, leaving 9 bases not matched to a gene. The CDR3 coding sequence is TGTGCCAGCAGTTGGCCGGGACAGGATCCTTACGAGCAGTACTTC. Protein sequence: CASSWPGQDPYEQYF.